Listed here are 2 T cell receptor beta chains from one sample, sequenced in a study of cytomegalovirus exposure and HLA in healthy donors. Use of 60 Vbeta and 13 Jbeta primers characterized the PCR. TCRdb's copy holds only in-frame clones and misses some; the assay was immunoSEQ multiplex PCR. The profile shows under 200,000 clones, roughly 85% of them singletons. Sequencing used PBMCs. These receptors all stem from a man between 50 and 59 years old in good health and CMV-seropositive.

On this clone itself: Sequence at one end of the junction differs from germline and may be a read error. The sample carries other DNA sequences with the same CDR3. The V gene is TRBV6-6, the J gene TRBJ2-7; D gene ambiguous. The germline V gene encodes CDR1 MNHNY and CDR2 SVGAGI (reference sequence). The CDR3 extends over 13 amino acids. The CDR3 is CASSTTNSYEQYF. The DNA of the CDR3 is TGCGCCAGCAGTACCACTAACTCCTACGAGCAGTACTTC.

The chain employs TRBV28 and TRBJ1-3; weak D call: TRBD1 (6 bases). V dropped 2 bases and J dropped 4 bases, with 12 bases sitting between them. Germline V CDR1 and CDR2: MDHEN, SYDVKM. CDR3 length equals 15 residues. CDR3 sequence: CASSLSSGAGNTIYF. The CDR3 bases are TGTGCCAGCAGTTTAAGTTCAGGGGCAGGAAACACCATATATTTT. The variable domain in full, with the rest retrieved from reference TRBV28 and TRBJ1-3, is DVKVTQSSRYLVKRTGEKVFLECVQDMDHENMFWYRQDPGLGLRLIYFSYDVKMKEKGDIPEGYSVSREKKERFSLILESASTNQTSMYLCASSLSSGAGNTIYFGEGSWLTVV.